These 4 T cell receptor beta chains came from one sample sequenced in a study of CD8 T cells in Susac syndrome. Random hexamers were used to reverse transcribe an amount of about 0.45 to 1 ug RNA. TCRdb recomputed calls from the immunoSEQ multiplex PCR reads with MiXCR, one row per CDR3 protein. Altogether some 140,000 distinct CDR3 sequences are present, more than 85% being singletons, with the ten largest covering approximately 0.18%. The sequenced sample was CD8+ T cells from PBMCs. Source of these receptors: a human donor with Susac syndrome.

V and J are TRBV5-1 and TRBJ2-3, with TRBD1 identical over 7 bases. From germline, CDR1 is SGHRS and CDR2 YFSETQ. The CDR3 runs 11 residues. With 2 bases clipped from V and 14 bases from J, the junction kept 5 bases outside the gene matches. CDR3 protein: CASSLGQEAYF. CDR3 nucleotides: TGCGCCAGCAGCTTAGGACAGGAGGCGTATTTT.

A single count supports this clonotype. CDR3 loop: CSVGPQGAGNEQFF. The CDR3 region has the DNA TGCAGCGTTGGGCCACAGGGGGCAGGTAATGAGCAGTTCTTC. The rearrangement links TRBV29-1 to TRBJ2-1, with 9 bases identical to TRBD1. V dropped 4 bases and J dropped 7; count of bases not matched to a gene: 8. The V gene's germline CDR1 is SQVTM and CDR2 ANQGSEA. This CDR3 region has 14 residues.

The chain links TRBV29-1 to TRBJ2-3, with a weak D call TRBD1 (5 bases). The germline CDR1 and CDR2 sequences are SQVTM and ANQGSEA. V lost 5 bases and J lost 3, with 27 bases in between. There are 18 residues in the CDR3. The CDR3: CSVFLIAGSGAGTDTQYF. The CDR3, as DNA: TGCAGCGTTTTCCTGATTGCTGGGTCTGGGGCAGGAACAGATACGCAGTATTTT.

This clonotype was recorded only once. V usage is TRBV4-1 and J usage is TRBJ2-7; D is possibly TRBD1 (6 bases). Trimming stripped 1 base from V and 9 bases from J, with 13 bases between. The CDR3 is made up of 13 amino acids. Germline V lookup: CDR1 MGHRA, CDR2 YSYEKL. The CDR3 here is CASSQAVLGGQYF. Written as DNA, the CDR3 is TGCGCCAGCAGCCAAGCTGTTTTAGGGGGGCAGTACTTC.